The 24 T cell receptor beta chains listed next were all sequenced from one sample in a study of blood T cell repertoires in COVID-19. Measured with immunoSEQ multiplex PCR; TCRdb has only the in-frame clones, and not every one. This table has around 130,000 clones, more than 75% appearing once. Sequencing was performed on peripheral blood. The origin of the receptors is an elderly woman with acute or convalescent COVID-19.

The chain combines TRBV18 with TRBJ2-7, with 8 bases that match TRBD1. This CDR3 has 17 amino acids. Germline V lookup: CDR1 KGHSH, CDR2 LQKENI. After removal of 4 bases from V and 0 bases from J, the junction contained 11 bases not matched to a gene. CDR3 in DNA: TGTGCCAGCTCACTGGGACAGGAAGGCCTAAACTCCTACGAGCAGTACTTC. Its translation: CASSLGQEGLNSYEQYF. Complete variable domain (other parts from reference TRBV18 and TRBJ2-7): NAGVMQNPRHLVRRRGQEARLRCSPMKGHSHVYWYRQLPEEGLKFMVYLQKENIIDESGMPKERFSAEFPKEGPSILRIQQVVRGDSAAYFCASSLGQEGLNSYEQYFGPGTRLTVT.

The chain recombines TRBV18 with TRBJ2-1; 14 bases are a match to TRBD2. Germline V CDR1 and CDR2: KGHSH, LQKENI. CDR3 length: 15 residues. V shed 0 bases, J shed 9 bases, and the junction held 1 base outside the gene matches. CDR3 sequence reads: CASSPPGLAGAEQFF. CDR3 coding DNA: TGTGCCAGCTCACCACCGGGACTAGCGGGGGCTGAGCAGTTCTTC.

The V call is TRBV29-1, the J call TRBJ1-1; the match to TRBD1 covers 8 bases. From germline, CDR1 is SQVTM and CDR2 ANQGSEA. Unmatched junction bases numbered 10, after V lost 4 bases and J lost 6 bases. CDR3 length equals 14 residues. CDR3 coding DNA: TGCAGCGTTGTAGCAGGGGGCGGAGGCGCTGAAGCTTTCTTT. As protein: CSVVAGGGGAEAFF.

The rearrangement links TRBV7-2 to TRBJ2-1, with no clear D. Germline CDR1 reads SGHTA; CDR2 reads FQGNSA. V was shortened by 8 bases and J by 10 bases, with 9 bases between the two germline ends. This CDR3 region has 10 residues. The CDR3, as DNA: TGTGCCAGCGGCAAAACCGAGCAGTTCTTC. It specifies CASGKTEQFF.

This clone has only one observation. This chain joins TRBV5-4 and TRBJ2-6; the D gene is possibly TRBD2 (6 bases). Germline V gives CDR1 SGHNT, CDR2 YYREEE (reference sequence). CDR3 size: 18 residues. V was cut by 4 bases and J by 0 bases, with 17 bases left in between. Here the CDR3 DNA reads TGTGCCAGCAGCGCTGAGGCGGGACCGAACTCTGGGGCCAACGTCCTGACTTTC. Protein: CASSAEAGPNSGANVLTF.

This chain uses TRBV28 with TRBJ2-5; 9 bases align to TRBD2. The CDR3 totals 15 residues. Germline CDR1 and CDR2: MDHEN and SYDVKM. The J segment lost 6 bases and the V segment lost 2 bases, leaving 7 bases of the junction unmatched. CDR3 nucleotides: TGTGCCAGCAGTTTAGGAGCGGGGGGTGTAAAGACCCAGTACTTC. Its translation: CASSLGAGGVKTQYF.

The gene calls are TRBV30 and TRBJ2-7; 9 nucleotides match TRBD2. Per germline, CDR1 GTSNPN and CDR2 SVGIG (reference sequence). Trimming took 2 bases from V and 2 from J; bases not matched to a gene: 4. This CDR3 spans 14 amino acids. The CDR3 reads CAWSSGRSTYEQYF. The DNA for the CDR3 is TGTGCCTGGAGTAGCGGGAGGTCCACCTACGAGCAGTACTTC.

The count of this clone is one. The chain has TRBV3-1 (or the pseudogene TRBV3-2) and TRBJ2-1; D is unresolved. V was cut by 6 bases and J by 3 bases, with 9 bases left in between. The CDR3 is 13 residues long. Per the germline V gene, CDR1 is LGHDT and CDR2 is YNNKEL (reference sequence). The CDR3 loop is CASSNLYYNEQFF. The DNA of the CDR3 is TGTGCCAGCAGTAATTTGTACTACAATGAGCAGTTCTTC.

The chain joins TRBV6-6 to TRBJ1-5, with a tentative D call TRBD1 (5 bases). The V gene lost 8 bases and the J gene lost 0 bases, with 11 bases spanning the gap. Per the germline V gene, CDR1 is MNHNY and CDR2 is SVGAGI (reference sequence). This CDR3 has 14 residues. The chain's CDR3 is CASDGGYSNQPQHF. CDR3 DNA: TGTGCCAGCGACGGGGGTTATAGCAATCAGCCCCAGCATTTT.

J is TRBJ1-5 and V is TRBV18; 8 bases map to TRBD1. With V trimmed by 3 bases and J by 5 bases, 3 bases remained unmatched. CDR3 length: 14 amino acids. Per germline, CDR1 KGHSH and CDR2 LQKENI. CDR3 nucleotides: TGTGCCAGCTCACCCAACAGGGGGGATCAGCCCCAGCATTTT. The encoded protein is CASSPNRGDQPQHF.

The chain is built from TRBV4-1 and TRBJ2-2; 10 bases match TRBD1. Germline trimming cut 0 bases from V and 6 bases from J; bases unmatched to any gene: 16. This CDR3 region has 20 residues. In germline, CDR1 is MGHRA, CDR2 YSYEKL. DNA of the CDR3: TGCGCCAGCAGCCAAGACCGATGGGGACAGGGGAAGTATTATTCCGGGGAGCTGTTTTTT. This codes for CASSQDRWGQGKYYSGELFF.

V and J are TRBV9 and TRBJ1-1; 7 bases are a match to TRBD1. Germline lookup yields CDR1 SGDLS and CDR2 YYNGEE. The CDR3 sequence is 14 residues long. V lost 0 bases to trimming and J lost 7 bases; unmatched junction nucleotides: 6. CDR3 in DNA: TGTGCCAGCAGCGTAGGGGACAGTTTATTTGAAGCTTTCTTT. This codes for CASSVGDSLFEAFF.

The chain uses TRBV5-1 and TRBJ2-1; D gene ambiguous. Germline V gene sequence: CDR1 SGHRS, CDR2 YFSETQ. Trimming took 0 bases from V and 0 from J, leaving 10 bases between them. The CDR3 runs to 16 residues. The CDR3 DNA reads as TGCGCCAGCAGCTTGGGTCTACCAAGCTCCTACAATGAGCAGTTCTTC. Its translation: CASSLGLPSSYNEQFF.

The chain couples TRBV2 to TRBJ2-1; possibly TRBD2 for D (6 bases). The CDR3 has 17 amino acids. CDR1 and CDR2 from the germline V gene are SNHLY and FYNNEI. V lost 0 bases to trimming and J lost 2 bases, with 14 bases between them. The DNA of the CDR3 is TGTGCCAGCAGTGAAGCACTGAGGGACTGGACCTACAATGAGCAGTTCTTC. The encoded protein is CASSEALRDWTYNEQFF.

V gene TRBV5-1 combines with J gene TRBJ1-1; possibly TRBD1 for D (6 bases). CDR3 length equals 13 residues. CDR1 and CDR2 from the germline V gene are SGHRS and YFSETQ. Trimming took 2 bases from V and 8 from J, leaving 13 bases between them. The DNA of the CDR3 is TGCGCCAGCAGCTTAACACCGGACAGCGAAGCTTTCTTT. Its translation is CASSLTPDSEAFF.

The gene calls are TRBV6-5 and TRBJ2-1, with D perhaps matching TRBD2 (6 bases). Germline loops: CDR1 MNHEY, CDR2 SVGAGI. Trimming shortened V by 7 bases and J by 7 bases, and 8 bases separated the two germline ends. The CDR3 is 11 amino acids. The CDR3 sequence is CASTAGNEQFF. The CDR3 nucleotides read TGTGCCAGCACCGCGGGGAATGAGCAGTTCTTC.

This chain joins TRBV7-9 and TRBJ2-7; 7 bases line up with TRBD1. The germline CDR1 and CDR2 sequences are SEHNR and FQNEAQ (reference sequence). This CDR3 comprises 15 residues. The V and J ends lost 6 bases and 3 bases, in that order; junction bases with no gene match: 11. This chain's CDR3 is CASRLINRGHYEQYF. For the CDR3, the DNA is TGTGCCAGCAGACTAATAAACAGGGGCCACTACGAGCAGTACTTC. Supplemented by reference TRBV7-9 and TRBJ2-7, the full variable domain reads DTGVSQNPRHKITKRGQNVTFRCDPISEHNRLYWYRQTLGQGPEFLTYFQNEAQLEKSRLLSDRFSAERPKGSFSTLEIQRTEQGDSAMYLCASRLINRGHYEQYFGPGTRLTVT.

J is TRBJ1-3 and V is TRBV12-5; D remains unclear. V gave up 7 bases and J gave up 0 bases, with 16 bases separating them. Looked up from germline, CDR1 is LGHNT and CDR2 is FRNRAP. The CDR3 runs 16 residues. DNA for the CDR3: TGTGCTAGTGCCAGGTTGCGCCCACTCTCTGGAAACACCATATATTTT. Its translation is CASARLRPLSGNTIYF.

The chain employs TRBV20-1 and TRBJ2-5; TRBD2 agrees at 11 bases. V was pared by 3 bases and J by 4 bases, with 10 bases of the junction left unmatched. The CDR3 consists of 16 residues. Germline-derived CDR1 and CDR2 are DFQATT and SNEGSKA (reference sequence). CDR3 loop: CSASIAGGTSRETQYF. The CDR3 nucleotides read TGCAGTGCTAGTATAGCGGGGGGGACCTCACGAGAGACCCAGTACTTC.

This clone has a single count. V and J are TRBV6-5 and TRBJ1-5; D uncertain. Per germline, CDR1 MNHEY and CDR2 SVGAGI. Between the trimmed V and J ends, which lost 8 bases and 7 bases, there was a span of 21 bases. The CDR3 loop spans 15 amino acids. CDR3 nucleotide sequence: TGTGCCAGCGGTCCGGGAGGATGGAGTGGGCAGCCCCAGCATTTT. It encodes CASGPGGWSGQPQHF.

The rearrangement joins TRBV5-1 to TRBJ1-3; 9 positions match TRBD1. The V gene end was trimmed by 7 bases and the J gene end by 4 bases; junction bases not matched to a gene: 3. The CDR3 is made up of 13 amino acids. Germline CDR1 and CDR2: SGHRS and YFSETQ. CDR3: CASGQGWGNTIYF. CDR3 nucleotide sequence: TGCGCCAGCGGACAGGGGTGGGGAAACACCATATATTTT.

A few counts support this clone. V usage is TRBV5-5 and J usage is TRBJ1-5, with D unresolved. This CDR3 is built from 15 residues. The V end was cut by 2 bases, the J end by 7 bases, with 16 bases between. From germline, CDR1 is SGHKS and CDR2 YYEKEE (reference sequence). The CDR3 DNA reads as TGTGCCAGCAGCTTAGAACAGTCCATTCCCCAGCCCCAGCATTTT. Amino acid sequence: CASSLEQSIPQPQHF.

This clone showed up just once. The rearrangement joins TRBV27 to TRBJ1-6; 8 bases align to TRBD1. The CDR3 sequence is 17 residues long. CDR1 MNHEY and CDR2 SMNVEV come from the germline V gene (reference sequence). The V gene end was trimmed by 3 bases and the J gene end by 14 bases; junction bases not matched to a gene: 18. CDR3 nucleotide sequence: TGTGCCAGCAGTTTTATCCAGGGGGCCCGATTTTTGTTGGCCCTCCACTTT. It encodes CASSFIQGARFLLALHF.

The rearrangement uses TRBV14 and TRBJ2-7, with D perhaps TRBD1 (5 bases). CDR3 length: 13 residues. From germline, CDR1 is SGHDN and CDR2 FVKESK. Trimming removed 5 bases at V and 10 bases at J, with 18 bases between. The CDR3 reads CASSSPVQGSQYF. In nucleotides, the CDR3 is TGTGCCAGCAGCTCGCCTGTGCAGGGCTCACAGTACTTC.